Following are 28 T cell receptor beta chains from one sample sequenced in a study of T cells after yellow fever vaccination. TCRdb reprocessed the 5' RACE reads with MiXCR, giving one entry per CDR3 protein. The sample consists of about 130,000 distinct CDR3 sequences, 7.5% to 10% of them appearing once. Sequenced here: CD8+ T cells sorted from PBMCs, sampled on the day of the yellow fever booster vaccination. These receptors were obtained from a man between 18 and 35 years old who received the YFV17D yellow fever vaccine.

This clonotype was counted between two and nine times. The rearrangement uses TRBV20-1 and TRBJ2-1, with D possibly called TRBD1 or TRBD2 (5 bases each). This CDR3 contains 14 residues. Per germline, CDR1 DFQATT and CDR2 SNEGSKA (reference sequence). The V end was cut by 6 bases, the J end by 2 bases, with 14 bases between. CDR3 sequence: CSAPGQVAYNEQFF. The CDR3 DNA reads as TGCAGTGCCCCGGGGCAGGTAGCCTACAATGAGCAGTTCTTC.

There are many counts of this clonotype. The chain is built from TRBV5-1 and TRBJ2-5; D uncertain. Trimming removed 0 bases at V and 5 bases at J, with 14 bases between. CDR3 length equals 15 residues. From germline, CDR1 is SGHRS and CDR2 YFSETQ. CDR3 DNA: TGCGCCAGCAGCTTGGATTTGGGGTTCGGGGAGACCCAGTACTTC. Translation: CASSLDLGFGETQYF.

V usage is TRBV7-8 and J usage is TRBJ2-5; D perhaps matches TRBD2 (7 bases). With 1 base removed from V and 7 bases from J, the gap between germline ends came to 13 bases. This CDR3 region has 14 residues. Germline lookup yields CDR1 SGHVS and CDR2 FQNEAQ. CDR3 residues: CASSLVAGARTQYF. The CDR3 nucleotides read TGTGCCAGCAGCTTAGTTGCGGGGGCAAGGACCCAGTACTTC. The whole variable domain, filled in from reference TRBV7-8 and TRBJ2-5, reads GAGVSQSPRYKVAKRGQDVALRCDPISGHVSLFWYQQALGQGPEFLTYFQNEAQLDKSGLPSDRFFAERPEGSVSTLKIQRTQQEDSAVYLCASSLVAGARTQYFGPGTRLLVL.

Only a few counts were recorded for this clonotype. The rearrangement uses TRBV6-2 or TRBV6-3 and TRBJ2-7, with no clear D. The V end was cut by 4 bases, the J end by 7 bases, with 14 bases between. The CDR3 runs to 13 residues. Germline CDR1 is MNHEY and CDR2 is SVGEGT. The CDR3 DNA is TGTGCCAGCAGTTCCTGGGCCCAAGAAGAGCAGTACTTC. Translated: CASSSWAQEEQYF.

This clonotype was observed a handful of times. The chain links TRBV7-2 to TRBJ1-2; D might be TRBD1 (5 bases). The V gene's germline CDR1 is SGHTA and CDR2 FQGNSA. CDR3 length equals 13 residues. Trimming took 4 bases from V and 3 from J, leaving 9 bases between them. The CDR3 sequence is CASSYRIYYGYTF. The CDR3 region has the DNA TGTGCCAGCAGCTACAGGATTTACTATGGCTACACCTTC.

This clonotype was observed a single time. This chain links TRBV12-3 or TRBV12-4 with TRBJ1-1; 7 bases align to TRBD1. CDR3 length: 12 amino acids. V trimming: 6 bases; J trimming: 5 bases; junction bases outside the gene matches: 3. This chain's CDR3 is CASREQGTEAFF. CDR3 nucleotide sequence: TGTGCCAGCAGAGAACAGGGGACTGAAGCTTTCTTT.

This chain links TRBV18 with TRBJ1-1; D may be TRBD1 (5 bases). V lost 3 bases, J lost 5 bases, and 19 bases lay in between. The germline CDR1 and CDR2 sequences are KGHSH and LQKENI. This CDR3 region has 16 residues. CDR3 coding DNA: TGTGCCAGCTCACCCCCCTCGGGGGAACCAGGGACTGAAGCTTTCTTT. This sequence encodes CASSPPSGEPGTEAFF.

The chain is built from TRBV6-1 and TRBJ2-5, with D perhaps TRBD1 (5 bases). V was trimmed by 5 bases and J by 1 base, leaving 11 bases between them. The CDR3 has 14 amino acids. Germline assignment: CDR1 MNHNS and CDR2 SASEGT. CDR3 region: CASSRRAFQETQYF. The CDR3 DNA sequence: TGTGCCAGCAGTCGCAGGGCCTTCCAAGAGACCCAGTACTTC.

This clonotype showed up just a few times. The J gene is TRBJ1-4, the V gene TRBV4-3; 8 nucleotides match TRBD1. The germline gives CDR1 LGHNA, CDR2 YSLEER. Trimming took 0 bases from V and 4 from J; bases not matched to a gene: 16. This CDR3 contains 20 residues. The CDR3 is CASSQDRLVQGATDNEKLFF. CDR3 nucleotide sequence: TGCGCCAGCAGCCAAGACCGGTTGGTTCAGGGGGCTACAGATAATGAAAAACTGTTTTTT.

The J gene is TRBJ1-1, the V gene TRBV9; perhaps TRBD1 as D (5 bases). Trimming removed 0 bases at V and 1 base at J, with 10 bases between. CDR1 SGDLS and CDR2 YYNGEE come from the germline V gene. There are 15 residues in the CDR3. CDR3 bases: TGTGCCAGCAGCGTAGAGCAGGGACCGAACACTGAAGCTTTCTTT. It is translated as CASSVEQGPNTEAFF.

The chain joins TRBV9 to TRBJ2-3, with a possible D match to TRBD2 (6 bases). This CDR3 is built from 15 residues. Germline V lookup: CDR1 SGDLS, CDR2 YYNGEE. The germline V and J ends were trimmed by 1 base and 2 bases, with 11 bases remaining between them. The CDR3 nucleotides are TGTGCCAGCAGCGTATTCCGGGGGATCACAGATACGCAGTATTTT. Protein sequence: CASSVFRGITDTQYF.

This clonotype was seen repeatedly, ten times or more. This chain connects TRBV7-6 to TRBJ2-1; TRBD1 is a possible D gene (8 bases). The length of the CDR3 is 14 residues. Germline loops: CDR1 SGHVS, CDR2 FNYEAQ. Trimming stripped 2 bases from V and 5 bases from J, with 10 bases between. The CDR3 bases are TGTGCCAGCAGCTTAACAGGGGGGGACAATGAGCAGTTCTTC. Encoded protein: CASSLTGGDNEQFF.

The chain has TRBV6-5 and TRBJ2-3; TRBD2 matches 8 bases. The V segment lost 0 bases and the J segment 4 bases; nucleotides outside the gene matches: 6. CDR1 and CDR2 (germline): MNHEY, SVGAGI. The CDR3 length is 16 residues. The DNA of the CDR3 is TGTGCCAGCAGTTACTCCGGACTAGCTGGGCCAGATACGCAGTATTTT. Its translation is CASSYSGLAGPDTQYF.

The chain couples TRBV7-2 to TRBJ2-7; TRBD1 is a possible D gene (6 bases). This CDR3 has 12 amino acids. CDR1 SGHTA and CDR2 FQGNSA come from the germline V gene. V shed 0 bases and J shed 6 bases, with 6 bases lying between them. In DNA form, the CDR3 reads TGTGCCAGCAGCTTAGCGGGGGCCGAGCAGTACGTC. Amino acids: CASSLAGAEQYV.

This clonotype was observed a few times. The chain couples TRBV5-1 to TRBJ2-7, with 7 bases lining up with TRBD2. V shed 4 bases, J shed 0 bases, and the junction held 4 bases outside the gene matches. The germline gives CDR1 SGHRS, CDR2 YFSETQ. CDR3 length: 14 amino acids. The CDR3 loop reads CASSQSGGSYEQYF. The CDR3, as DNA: TGCGCCAGCAGCCAATCGGGGGGCTCCTACGAGCAGTACTTC.

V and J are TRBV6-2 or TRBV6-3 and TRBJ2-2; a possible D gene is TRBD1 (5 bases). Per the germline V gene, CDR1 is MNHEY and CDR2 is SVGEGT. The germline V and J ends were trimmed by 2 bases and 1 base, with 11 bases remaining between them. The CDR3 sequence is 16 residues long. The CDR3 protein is CASSYARTLNTGELFF. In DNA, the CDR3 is TGTGCCAGCAGTTACGCGCGGACACTGAACACCGGGGAGCTGTTTTTT.

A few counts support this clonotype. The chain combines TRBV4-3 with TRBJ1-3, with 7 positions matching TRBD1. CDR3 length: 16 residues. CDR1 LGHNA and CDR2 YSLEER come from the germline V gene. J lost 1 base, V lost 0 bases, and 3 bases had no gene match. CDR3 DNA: TGCGCCAGCAGCCAAGATTCAGGGGGATCTGGAAACACCATATATTTT. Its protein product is CASSQDSGGSGNTIYF.

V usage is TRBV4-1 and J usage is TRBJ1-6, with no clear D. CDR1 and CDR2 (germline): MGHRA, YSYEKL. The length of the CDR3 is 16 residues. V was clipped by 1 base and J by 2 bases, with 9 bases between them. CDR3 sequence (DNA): TGCGCCAGCAGCCAAGGGGCCAGAACCTATAATTCACCCCTCCACTTT. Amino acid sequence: CASSQGARTYNSPLHF.

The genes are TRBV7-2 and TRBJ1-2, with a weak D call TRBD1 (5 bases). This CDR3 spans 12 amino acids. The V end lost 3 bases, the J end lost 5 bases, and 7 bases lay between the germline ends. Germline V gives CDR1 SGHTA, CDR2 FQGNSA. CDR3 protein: CASSFRDYGYTF. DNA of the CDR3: TGTGCCAGCAGCTTCAGGGATTATGGCTACACCTTC.

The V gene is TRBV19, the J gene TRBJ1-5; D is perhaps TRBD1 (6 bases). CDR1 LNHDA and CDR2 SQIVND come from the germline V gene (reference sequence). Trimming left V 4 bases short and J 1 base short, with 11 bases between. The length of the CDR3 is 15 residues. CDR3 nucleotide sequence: TGTGCCAGTAGTACCCGGGACAAGAGCAATCAGCCCCAGCATTTT. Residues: CASSTRDKSNQPQHF.

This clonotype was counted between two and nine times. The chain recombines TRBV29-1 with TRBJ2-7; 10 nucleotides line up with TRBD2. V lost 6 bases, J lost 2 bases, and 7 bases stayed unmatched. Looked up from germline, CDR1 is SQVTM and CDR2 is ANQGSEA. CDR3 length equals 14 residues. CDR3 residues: CSVITSGKAYEQYF. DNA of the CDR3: TGCAGCGTCATAACTAGCGGGAAGGCCTACGAGCAGTACTTC.

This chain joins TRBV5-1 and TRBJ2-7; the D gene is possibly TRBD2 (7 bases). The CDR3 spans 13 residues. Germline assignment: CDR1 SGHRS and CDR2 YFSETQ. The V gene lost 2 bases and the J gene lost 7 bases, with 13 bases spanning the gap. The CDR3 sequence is CASSFVRGQEQYF. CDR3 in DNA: TGCGCCAGCAGCTTTGTGCGGGGGCAGGAGCAGTACTTC. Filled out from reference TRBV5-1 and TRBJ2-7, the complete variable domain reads KAGVTQTPRYLIKTRGQQVTLSCSPISGHRSVSWYQQTPGQGLQFLFEYFSETQRNKGNFPGRFSGRQFSNSRSEMNVSTLELGDSALYLCASSFVRGQEQYFGPGTRLTVT.

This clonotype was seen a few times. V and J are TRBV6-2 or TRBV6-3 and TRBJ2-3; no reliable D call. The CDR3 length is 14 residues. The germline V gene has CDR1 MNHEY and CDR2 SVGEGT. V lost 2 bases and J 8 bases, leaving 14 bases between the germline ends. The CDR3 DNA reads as TGTGCCAGCAGTTACGGGATGACGCCCGGTACGCAGTATTTT. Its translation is CASSYGMTPGTQYF.

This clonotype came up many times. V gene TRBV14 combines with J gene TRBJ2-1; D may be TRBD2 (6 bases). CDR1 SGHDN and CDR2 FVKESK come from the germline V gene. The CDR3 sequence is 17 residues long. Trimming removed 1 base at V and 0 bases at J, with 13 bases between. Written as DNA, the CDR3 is TGTGCCAGCAGCCAAGTGGTCCGGGACTCCTCCTACAATGAGCAGTTCTTC. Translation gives CASSQVVRDSSYNEQFF.

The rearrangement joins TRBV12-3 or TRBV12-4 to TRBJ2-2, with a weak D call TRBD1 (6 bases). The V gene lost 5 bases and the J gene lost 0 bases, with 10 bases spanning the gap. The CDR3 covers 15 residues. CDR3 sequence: CASSPGTSNTGELFF. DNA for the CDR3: TGTGCCAGCAGTCCCGGGACATCGAACACCGGGGAGCTGTTTTTT.

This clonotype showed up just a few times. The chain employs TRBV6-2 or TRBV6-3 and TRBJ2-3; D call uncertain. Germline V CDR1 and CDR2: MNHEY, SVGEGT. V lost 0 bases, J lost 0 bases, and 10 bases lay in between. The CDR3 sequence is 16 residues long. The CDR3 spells CASSYSWVYSTDTQYF. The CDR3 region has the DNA TGTGCCAGCAGTTACTCGTGGGTCTATAGCACAGATACGCAGTATTTT.

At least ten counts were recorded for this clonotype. The CDR3 region is CASSSGTEGELFF. The CDR3 coding sequence is TGTGCCAGCAGTTCCGGGACAGAAGGGGAGCTGTTTTTT. V and J are TRBV12-3 or TRBV12-4 and TRBJ2-2; 7 nucleotides agree with TRBD1. The CDR3 extends over 13 amino acids. V gave up 4 bases and J gave up 8 bases; unmatched junction bases: 4.

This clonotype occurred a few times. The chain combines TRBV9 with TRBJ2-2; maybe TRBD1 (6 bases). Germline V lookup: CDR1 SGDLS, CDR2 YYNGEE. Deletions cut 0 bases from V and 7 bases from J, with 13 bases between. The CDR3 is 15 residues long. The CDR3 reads CASSVDGQRRGELFF. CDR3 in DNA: TGTGCCAGCAGCGTAGATGGACAGAGGCGCGGGGAGCTGTTTTTT. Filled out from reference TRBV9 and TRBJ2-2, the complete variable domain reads DSGVTQTPKHLITATGQRVTLRCSPRSGDLSVYWYQQSLDQGLQFLIQYYNGEERAKGNILERFSAQQFPDLHSELNLSSLELGDSALYFCASSVDGQRRGELFFGEGSRLTVL.